This is a list of T cell receptor beta chains from one sample in a study of HIV-infected patients and healthy controls. Each CDR3 protein is one row after TCRdb ran MiXCR on the 5' RACE reads. The data contain 3,500 to 4,500 distinct CDR3 sequences, under 8.5% of them singletons. Here the sequenced sample was blood, taken before antiretroviral therapy. All receptors derive from an adult with HIV infection. The CDR3 runs from the conserved cysteine through the conserved F or W. D genes are given only for firm matches. Clone size is shown for a subset of rows, as once, few, many or a class of expanded clone.

. | TRBJ1-2 | TRBV12-3/TRBV12-4 | . | TGTGCCAGCAGTTTTACTCAGGGAGCCGGCTACACCTTC | CASSFTQGAGYTF
. | TRBJ2-7 | TRBV12-3/TRBV12-4 | TRBD1 | TGTGCCAGCAGTTTCCCGGGACAGGGGGCCTACGAGCAGTACTTC | CASSFPGQGAYEQYF
. | TRBJ2-7 | TRBV5-1 | . | TGCGCCAGCAGCTTGCTCGGAGGGACGGATTACGAGCAGTACTTC | CASSLLGGTDYEQYF
once | TRBJ2-1 | TRBV12-3/TRBV12-4 | . | TGTGCCAGCAGGGGACCGGCCCACTCCTACAATGAGCAGTTCTTC | CASRGPAHSYNEQFF
few | TRBJ2-6 | TRBV14 | . | TGTGCCAGCAGCCCCCCCTGGGCGGGGCGCTCTGGGGCCAACGTCCTGACTTTC | CASSPPWAGRSGANVLTF
medium-sized | TRBJ2-7 | TRBV28 | . | TGTGCCAGCGATGGGGGCAGGGACTACGAGCAGTACTTC | CASDGGRDYEQYF
large | TRBJ1-5 | TRBV20-1 | TRBD1 | TGCAGTGCTAGGGACGGGACAGGGGGCAGAAGCAATCAGCCCCAGCATTTT | CSARDGTGGRSNQPQHF
medium-sized | TRBJ2-2 | TRBV28 | . | TGTGCCAGCAGTTCCCAATCAGCAATCGAATCCACCGGGGAGCTGTTTTTT | CASSSQSAIESTGELFF
medium-sized | TRBJ2-2 | TRBV24-1 | TRBD1 | TGTGCCACCACAGGGGGCTCAAACACCGGGGAGCTGTTTTTT | CATTGGSNTGELFF
many | TRBJ2-2 | TRBV10-3 | . | TGTGCCATCAATCCAGGGGGGACGAACACCGGGGAGCTGTTTTTT | CAINPGGTNTGELFF
medium-sized | TRBJ2-1 | TRBV7-7 | . | TGTGCTAGCAGCCTGGGAGCGGCGGACTACAATGAGCAGTTCTTC | CASSLGAADYNEQFF
. | TRBJ2-1 | TRBV11-3 | . | TGTGCCAGCAGCTTAGTGGGCAGGATGGAAGAGCAGTTCTTC | CASSLVGRMEEQFF
. | TRBJ2-2 | TRBV28 | . | TGTGCCAGCAGTTGGGAAGGGGTCGGGGAGCTGTTTTTT | CASSWEGVGELFF
medium-sized | TRBJ1-2 | TRBV12-3/TRBV12-4 | . | TGTGCCAGCCCCGGGGTGGGGTATGGGGGCTACACCTTC | CASPGVGYGGYTF
few | TRBJ2-7 | TRBV20-1 | . | TGCAGTGCGCGAGGGGGAACCACCGGGCACCGCGAGCAGTACTTC | CSARGGTTGHREQYF
. | TRBJ2-7 | TRBV27 | . | TGTGCCAGCAGTTTTGACCCTCATTCGACCTACGAGCAGTACTTC | CASSFDPHSTYEQYF
medium-sized | TRBJ2-1 | TRBV30 | . | TGTGCCTGGAGCCACTCCGTGGAGCGGGTCCACAATGAGCAGTTCTTC | CAWSHSVERVHNEQFF
many | TRBJ1-5 | TRBV7-3 | . | TGTGCCAGCAGCTTAGGGCGCAATCAGCCCCAGCATTTT | CASSLGRNQPQHF
medium-sized | TRBJ2-3 | TRBV28 | . | TGTGCCAGCAGTGGGCAGGGGGGCCTTAAGACGCAGTATTTT | CASSGQGGLKTQYF
medium-sized | TRBJ2-7 | TRBV7-2 | . | TGTGCCAGCAGCTCGGGACATGCTTGGGTCTACGAGCAGTACTTC | CASSSGHAWVYEQYF
few | TRBJ2-3 | TRBV19 | . | TGTGCCAGTAGTATTTCGACAGTCGGTTCAGATACGCAGTATTTT | CASSISTVGSDTQYF
few | TRBJ2-1 | TRBV12-3/TRBV12-4 | . | TGTGCCAGCGGGGACAATGAGCAGTTCTTC | CASGDNEQFF
medium-sized | TRBJ1-6 | TRBV25-1 | . | TGTGCCAGCGGGGCCGGGAATTCACCCCTCCACTTT | CASGAGNSPLHF